Shown below are 24 T cell receptor beta chains from a single sample sequenced in a study of immune heterogeneity within non-small cell lung tumors. Multiplex PCR amplified TCR beta CDR3 with 32 V and 13 J primers. TCRdb re-analysed the multiplex PCR reads in MiXCR, keeping a single row per CDR3 protein. This table has 8,500 to 10,000 distinct CDR3 sequences, more than 25% appearing once. Template material comprised bulk tumor genomic DNA at 600 ng per sample. Taken during surgery, several biopsies per primary tumor were spaced as far apart as possible within the tumor mass. Patients with untreated, newly diagnosed non-small cell lung cancer underwent curative surgery. Sequenced: lung tumor tissue. The receptors shown here come from a man aged 60 to 69 with non-small cell lung cancer.

Details on this clonotype: A read error may be the cause here, since a much bigger clone is one base away. The chain couples TRBV7-3 to TRBJ2-1; D is perhaps TRBD2 (5 bases). The CDR3 covers 14 residues. Trimming removed 5 bases from V and 8 bases from J, with 16 bases in between. Germline loops: CDR1 SGHTA, CDR2 FQGTGA. The CDR3 sequence: CASSRGLGHDEQFF. As DNA, the CDR3 is TGTGCCAGCAGCCGGGGTTTGGGCCACGATGAGCAGTTCTTC.

This clonotype has ten or more counts. This chain connects TRBV12-3 or TRBV12-4 to TRBJ2-1; 9 bases are shared with TRBD2. The ends lost 5 bases at V and 13 bases at J; junction bases unmatched: 9. The CDR3 covers 13 residues. The CDR3 sequence is CASSAAGGPHQFF. CDR3 bases: TGTGCCAGCAGTGCGGCGGGAGGGCCCCATCAGTTCTTC.

This clonotype was detected many times. The V gene is TRBV7-2, the J gene TRBJ1-2; the D gene is possibly TRBD1 (6 bases). The V end lost 1 base, the J end lost 0 bases, and 12 bases lay between the germline ends. The CDR3 is made up of 16 amino acids. The germline gives CDR1 SGHTA, CDR2 FQGNSA. The DNA of the CDR3 is TGTGCCAGCAGCTTAGGAGACAGGTTAGCTAACTATGGCTACACCTTC. Its translation: CASSLGDRLANYGYTF.

This clonotype rates as medium-sized. This rearrangement joins TRBV6-1 to TRBJ1-2, with 10 nucleotides matching TRBD1. The CDR3 totals 14 residues. Per the germline V gene, CDR1 is MNHNS and CDR2 is SASEGT. Trimming took 6 bases from V and 8 from J; bases not matched to a gene: 9. The CDR3 region has the DNA TGTGCCAGCAGGGACAGGGGGAATAGACTAGGCTACACCTTC. Translation: CASRDRGNRLGYTF.

The chain joins TRBV15 to TRBJ2-7, with 9 positions matching TRBD1. Germline V gives CDR1 LNHNV, CDR2 YYDKDF (reference sequence). J was trimmed by 3 bases and V by 6 bases; bases with no gene match: 9. This CDR3 is 15 amino acids long. CDR3 amino acids: CATRKDRGFLYEQYF. Here the CDR3 DNA reads TGTGCCACCAGAAAAGACAGGGGGTTTCTCTACGAGCAGTACTTC.

The V call is TRBV28, the J call TRBJ1-5, with 7 bases matching TRBD1. The CDR3 spans 14 residues. V was clipped by 2 bases and J by 7 bases; unmatched bases: 5. Per the germline V gene, CDR1 is MDHEN and CDR2 is SYDVKM. In DNA, the CDR3 is TGTGCCAGCAGTTTAAGTGCAGGGGGGCAGCCCCAGCATTTT. Translation: CASSLSAGGQPQHF.

This clonotype was recorded at least ten times. J is TRBJ2-5 and V is TRBV7-2; no definite D call. V was clipped by 0 bases and J by 3 bases, with 11 bases between them. This CDR3 is 15 amino acids long. Germline CDR1 reads SGHTA; CDR2 reads FQGNSA. CDR3 in DNA: TGTGCCAGCAGCTTAGCCAATAAAAGGGAAGAGACCCAGTACTTC. It specifies CASSLANKREETQYF.

This clonotype was counted at least ten times. The chain combines TRBV2 with TRBJ1-1; D uncertain. Germline CDR1 SNHLY, CDR2 FYNNEI. CDR3 size: 11 residues. The ends were cut back, 6 bases at V and 7 bases at J, with 9 bases in the middle. The CDR3 loop reads CASSIQSEAFF. The CDR3 DNA reads as TGTGCCAGCAGCATACAGAGTGAAGCTTTCTTT.

J is TRBJ2-1 and V is TRBV10-1; 13 nucleotides agree with TRBD2. The V gene end was trimmed by 4 bases and the J gene end by 13 bases; junction bases not matched to a gene: 4. Germline lookup yields CDR1 WNHNN and CDR2 SYGVQD (reference sequence). The CDR3 is 13 residues long. CDR3 protein: CASSVGLAGLQFF. DNA of the CDR3: TGCGCCAGCAGTGTGGGACTAGCGGGACTTCAGTTCTTC.

This clonotype is medium-sized (0.01 to 0.1%) by share. The chain combines TRBV20-1 with TRBJ2-1; a weak D match, TRBD2 (9 bases). V was clipped by 5 bases and J by 7 bases, with 21 bases between them. Germline V gene sequence: CDR1 DFQATT, CDR2 SNEGSKA (reference sequence). This CDR3 spans 15 amino acids. CDR3 region: CSAPPASGTGNEQFF. The CDR3 region has the DNA TGCAGTGCTCCACCAGCTAGCGGGACAGGAAATGAGCAGTTCTTC.

This clonotype came up many times. The genes are TRBV15 and TRBJ2-3; D could derive from TRBD1 or TRBD2 (5 bases each). Germline-derived CDR1 and CDR2 are LNHNV and YYDKDF (reference sequence). The germline V and J ends were trimmed by 0 bases and 11 bases, with 12 bases remaining between them. CDR3 size: 13 residues. The CDR3 DNA reads as TGTGCCACCAGCAGAGATAAGTTGGGACGGCAGTATTTT. Its translation: CATSRDKLGRQYF.

The chain combines TRBV28 with TRBJ1-6; 8 nucleotides line up with TRBD1. Germline loops: CDR1 MDHEN, CDR2 SYDVKM. With V trimmed by 6 bases and J by 9 bases, 10 bases remained unmatched. CDR3 length: 15 residues. The CDR3 sequence is CASSPPQGVLSPLHF. In nucleotides, the CDR3 is TGTGCCAGCAGCCCCCCACAGGGGGTGCTTTCACCCCTCCACTTT.

Ten or more counts support this clonotype. The rearrangement joins TRBV19 to TRBJ2-7; no definite D call. Germline assignment: CDR1 LNHDA and CDR2 SQIVND (reference sequence). Trimming stripped 2 bases from V and 0 bases from J, with 11 bases between. This CDR3 is 15 amino acids long. The CDR3 spells CASSITITISYEQYF. The DNA for the CDR3 is TGTGCCAGTAGTATAACGATCACCATCTCCTACGAGCAGTACTTC.

This clonotype was counted many times. The J gene is TRBJ2-1, the V gene TRBV5-1; D is undetermined. V lost 0 bases to trimming and J lost 0 bases, with 7 bases between them. This CDR3 is built from 15 residues. Looked up from germline, CDR1 is SGHRS and CDR2 is YFSETQ. The CDR3 region is CASSLATSSYNEQFF. The CDR3, as DNA: TGCGCCAGCAGCTTGGCGACGAGCTCCTACAATGAGCAGTTCTTC.

The chain combines TRBV3-1 with TRBJ2-1; 8 nucleotides agree with TRBD2. The CDR3 extends over 16 amino acids. Germline trimming cut 4 bases from V and 1 base from J; bases unmatched to any gene: 6. Germline CDR1 reads LGHDT; CDR2 reads YNNKEL (reference sequence). CDR3: CASSPRSGRSYNEQFF. The DNA for the CDR3 is TGTGCCAGCAGCCCCAGAAGCGGGAGATCCTACAATGAGCAGTTCTTC.

This clonotype was found many times. The chain couples TRBV30 to TRBJ1-1; TRBD1 might be the D (5 bases). The CDR3 is made up of 15 amino acids. Germline lookup yields CDR1 GTSNPN and CDR2 SVGIG (reference sequence). V dropped 2 bases and J dropped 1 base, with 14 bases sitting between them. The CDR3 region is CAWSRWGSRNTEAFF. The CDR3 DNA reads as TGTGCCTGGAGTCGTTGGGGGAGCCGGAACACTGAAGCTTTCTTT.

This clonotype has ten or more counts. The V call is TRBV3-1, the J call TRBJ2-7; 9 bases are a match to TRBD1. V gave up 3 bases and J gave up 4 bases; unmatched junction bases: 1. The CDR3 extends over 13 amino acids. Germline CDR1 reads LGHDT; CDR2 reads YNNKEL (reference sequence). The CDR3 DNA is TGTGCCAGCAGCCAGACAGGGGGGTACGAGCAGTACTTC. This translates into CASSQTGGYEQYF.

This clonotype was counted at least ten times. The V call is TRBV18, the J call TRBJ2-2; perhaps TRBD2 as D (5 bases). The CDR3 length is 15 residues. Germline V gives CDR1 KGHSH, CDR2 LQKENI. V shed 2 bases and J shed 3 bases, with 10 bases lying between them. The CDR3 DNA sequence: TGTGCCAGCTCACCAAGGACTGGGTACACCGGGGAGCTGTTTTTT. It specifies CASSPRTGYTGELFF.

This clonotype was recorded a few times. The chain couples TRBV7-9 to TRBJ2-1; 12 bases match TRBD2. CDR3 length: 16 amino acids. The V segment lost 0 bases and the J segment 12 bases; nucleotides outside the gene matches: 9. CDR1 and CDR2 (germline): SEHNR, FQNEAQ (reference sequence). This chain's CDR3 is CASSLAELAGGIWQFF. The DNA of the CDR3 is TGTGCCAGCAGCTTAGCTGAACTAGCGGGAGGAATCTGGCAGTTCTTC.

This clonotype was picked up many times. The J gene is TRBJ1-3, the V gene TRBV6-5; TRBD1 aligns across 7 bases. This CDR3 comprises 17 residues. Germline loops: CDR1 MNHEY, CDR2 SVGAGI. V shed 2 bases and J 0 bases; nucleotides not matched to a gene: 7. In DNA form, the CDR3 reads TGTGCCAGCAGTTACCGAGGGGGCTCCTACTCTGGAAACACCATATATTTT. Its protein is CASSYRGGSYSGNTIYF.

This sequence joins TRBV6-5 and TRBJ1-1; no reliable D call. CDR3 length equals 12 residues. The V end lost 4 bases, the J end lost 4 bases, and 7 bases lay between the germline ends. Germline V gene lookup returns CDR1 MNHEY and CDR2 SVGAGI. This chain's CDR3 is CASSLLGTEAFF. CDR3 sequence (DNA): TGTGCCAGCAGTTTACTAGGCACTGAAGCTTTCTTT.

This clonotype is medium-sized (0.01 to 0.1%) by share. This chain connects TRBV7-2 to TRBJ2-2; 7 nucleotides align to TRBD1. The CDR3 has 15 residues. Germline V gives CDR1 SGHTA, CDR2 FQGNSA. V shed 5 bases and J 1 base; nucleotides not matched to a gene: 4. CDR3 nucleotide sequence: TGTGCCAGCAGCCTCGACAGGGTGAACACCGGGGAGCTGTTTTTT. It is translated as CASSLDRVNTGELFF.

In its sample, this clonotype was seen many times. The chain is built from TRBV30 and TRBJ1-1; D unclear. The length of the CDR3 is 12 residues. The germline V gene has CDR1 GTSNPN and CDR2 SVGIG (reference sequence). Trimming cost V 4 bases and J 1 base, with 7 bases left between them. The CDR3 loop reads CAWTAGNTEAFF. In DNA form, the CDR3 reads TGTGCCTGGACAGCGGGGAACACTGAAGCTTTCTTT. The full variable domain, in which reference TRBV30 and TRBJ1-1 provide the parts outside the CDR3, is SQTIHQWPATLVQPVGSPLSLECTVEGTSNPNLYWYRQAAGRGLQLLFYSVGIGQISSEVPQNLSASRPQDRQFILSSKKLLLSDSGFYLCAWTAGNTEAFFGQGTRLTVV.

This clonotype is medium-sized by share. This sequence joins TRBV27 and TRBJ2-1, with 8 positions matching TRBD2. This CDR3 contains 15 residues. V lost 5 bases, J lost 3 bases, and 6 bases stayed unmatched. Germline CDR1 is MNHEY and CDR2 is SMNVEV (reference sequence). CDR3 amino acids: CASSPEAGDYNEQFF. CDR3 nucleotide sequence: TGTGCCAGCAGTCCCGAAGCGGGGGACTACAATGAGCAGTTCTTC.